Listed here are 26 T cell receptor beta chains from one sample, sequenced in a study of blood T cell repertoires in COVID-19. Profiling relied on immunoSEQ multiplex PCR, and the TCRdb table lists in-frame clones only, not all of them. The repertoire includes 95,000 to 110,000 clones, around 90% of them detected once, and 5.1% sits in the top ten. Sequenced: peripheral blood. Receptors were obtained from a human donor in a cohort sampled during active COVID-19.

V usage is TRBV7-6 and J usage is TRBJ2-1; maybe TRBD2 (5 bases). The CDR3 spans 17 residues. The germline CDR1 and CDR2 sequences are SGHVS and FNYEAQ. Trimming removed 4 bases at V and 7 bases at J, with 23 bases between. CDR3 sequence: CASSSRGSVADQNEQFF. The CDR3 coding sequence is TGTGCCAGCAGCTCGAGAGGGAGTGTTGCCGACCAAAATGAGCAGTTCTTC.

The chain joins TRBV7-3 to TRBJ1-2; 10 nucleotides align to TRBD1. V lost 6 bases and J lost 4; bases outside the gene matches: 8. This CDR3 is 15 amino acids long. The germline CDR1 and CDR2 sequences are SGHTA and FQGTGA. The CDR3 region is CASSRGQGETYGYTF. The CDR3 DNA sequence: TGTGCCAGCAGTCGCGGACAGGGGGAAACCTATGGCTACACCTTC. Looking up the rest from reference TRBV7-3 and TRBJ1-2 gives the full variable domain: GAGVSQTPSNKVTEKGKYVELRCDPISGHTALYWYRQSLGQGPEFLIYFQGTGAADDSGLPNDRFFAVRPEGSVSTLKIQRTERGDSAVYLCASSRGQGETYGYTFGSGTRLTVV.

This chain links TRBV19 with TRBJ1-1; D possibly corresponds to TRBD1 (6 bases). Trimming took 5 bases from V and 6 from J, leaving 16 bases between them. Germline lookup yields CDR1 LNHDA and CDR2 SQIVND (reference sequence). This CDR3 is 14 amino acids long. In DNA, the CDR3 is TGTGCCAGTAGTCTCGGACAGTCTACCTCTGAAGCTTTCTTT. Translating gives CASSLGQSTSEAFF.

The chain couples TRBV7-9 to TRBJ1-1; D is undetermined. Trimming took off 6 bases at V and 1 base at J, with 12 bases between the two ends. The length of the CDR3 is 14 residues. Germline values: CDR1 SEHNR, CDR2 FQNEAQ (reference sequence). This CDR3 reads CASRPTGRNTEAFF. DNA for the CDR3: TGTGCCAGCAGGCCGACGGGGAGGAACACTGAAGCTTTCTTT.

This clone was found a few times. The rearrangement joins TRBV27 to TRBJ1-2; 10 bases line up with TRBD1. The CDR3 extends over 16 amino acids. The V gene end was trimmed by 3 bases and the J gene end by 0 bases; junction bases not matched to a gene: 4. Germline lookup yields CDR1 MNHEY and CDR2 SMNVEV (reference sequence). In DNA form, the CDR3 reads TGTGCCAGCAGTTTCCGGACAGGGGGTACTAACTATGGCTACACCTTC. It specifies CASSFRTGGTNYGYTF.

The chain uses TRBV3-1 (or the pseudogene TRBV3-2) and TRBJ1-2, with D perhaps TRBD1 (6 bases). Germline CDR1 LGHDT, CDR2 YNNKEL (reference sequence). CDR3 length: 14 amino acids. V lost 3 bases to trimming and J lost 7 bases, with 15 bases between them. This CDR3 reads CASSQSRGARGYTF. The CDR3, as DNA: TGTGCCAGCAGCCAGAGCCGGGGGGCGCGTGGCTACACCTTC.

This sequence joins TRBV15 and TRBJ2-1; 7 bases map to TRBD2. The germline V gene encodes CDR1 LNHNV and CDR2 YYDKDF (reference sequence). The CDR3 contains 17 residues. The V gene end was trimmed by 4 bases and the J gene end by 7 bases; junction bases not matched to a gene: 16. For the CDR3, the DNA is TGTGCCACCAGCACGGGGGGAGGTATCCTTTTCACAAATGAGCAGTTCTTC. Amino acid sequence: CATSTGGGILFTNEQFF.

CDR3 sequence (DNA): TGTGCCAGTAGTAGGACAGGGGAGGATGAAAAACTGTTTTTT. Protein: CASSRTGEDEKLFF. The rearrangement uses TRBV19 and TRBJ1-4; the match to TRBD1 covers 9 bases. V trimming: 4 bases; J trimming: 6 bases; junction bases outside the gene matches: 3. Looked up from germline, CDR1 is LNHDA and CDR2 is SQIVND (reference sequence). The CDR3 length is 14 residues.

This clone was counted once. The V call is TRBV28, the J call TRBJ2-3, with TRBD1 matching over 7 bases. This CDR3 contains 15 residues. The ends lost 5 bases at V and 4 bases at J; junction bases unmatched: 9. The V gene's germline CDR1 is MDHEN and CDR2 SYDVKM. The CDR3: CASSRAHRGPDTQYF. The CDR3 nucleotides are TGTGCCAGCAGTCGTGCACACAGGGGCCCAGATACGCAGTATTTT.

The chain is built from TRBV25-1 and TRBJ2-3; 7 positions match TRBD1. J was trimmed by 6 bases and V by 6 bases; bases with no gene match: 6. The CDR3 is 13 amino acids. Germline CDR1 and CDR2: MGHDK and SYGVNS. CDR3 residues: CASRPTGADTQYF. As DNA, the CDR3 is TGTGCCAGCAGGCCCACAGGGGCGGATACGCAGTATTTT. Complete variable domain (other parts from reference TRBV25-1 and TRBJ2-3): EADIYQTPRYLVIGTGKKITLECSQTMGHDKMYWYQQDPGMELHLIHYSYGVNSTEKGDLSSESTVSRIRTEHFPLTLESARPSHTSQYLCASRPTGADTQYFGPGTRLTVL.

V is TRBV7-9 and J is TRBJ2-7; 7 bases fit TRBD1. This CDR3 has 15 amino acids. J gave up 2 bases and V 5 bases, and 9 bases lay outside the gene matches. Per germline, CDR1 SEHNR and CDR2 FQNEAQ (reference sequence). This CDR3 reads CASSPPGQGAYEQYF. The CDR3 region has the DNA TGTGCCAGCAGCCCACCAGGGCAGGGGGCCTACGAGCAGTACTTC.

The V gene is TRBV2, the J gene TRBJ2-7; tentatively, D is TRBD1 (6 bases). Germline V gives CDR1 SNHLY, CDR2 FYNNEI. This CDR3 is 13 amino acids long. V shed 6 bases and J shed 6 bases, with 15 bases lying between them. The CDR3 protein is CASSVGQLREQYF. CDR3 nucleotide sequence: TGTGCCAGCAGCGTCGGACAGCTTCGCGAGCAGTACTTC.

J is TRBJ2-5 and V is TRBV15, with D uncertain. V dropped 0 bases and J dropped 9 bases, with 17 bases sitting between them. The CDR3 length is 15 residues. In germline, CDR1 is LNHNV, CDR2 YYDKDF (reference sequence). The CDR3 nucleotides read TGTGCCACCAGCAGAGATCTTAGTGGCCCTAGAGCCCAGTACTTC. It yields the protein CATSRDLSGPRAQYF. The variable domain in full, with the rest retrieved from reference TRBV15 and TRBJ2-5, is DAMVIQNPRYQVTQFGKPVTLSCSQTLNHNVMYWYQQKSSQAPKLLFHYYDKDFNNEADTPDNFQSRRPNTSFCFLDIRSPGLGDTAMYLCATSRDLSGPRAQYFGPGTRLLVL.

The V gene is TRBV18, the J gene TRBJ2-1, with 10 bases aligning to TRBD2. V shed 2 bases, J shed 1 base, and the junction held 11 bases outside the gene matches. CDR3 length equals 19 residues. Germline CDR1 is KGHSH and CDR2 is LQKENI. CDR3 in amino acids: CASSPKLSTSGDSYNEQFF. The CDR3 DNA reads TGTGCCAGCTCACCAAAGTTGTCTACTAGCGGGGATTCCTACAATGAGCAGTTCTTC.

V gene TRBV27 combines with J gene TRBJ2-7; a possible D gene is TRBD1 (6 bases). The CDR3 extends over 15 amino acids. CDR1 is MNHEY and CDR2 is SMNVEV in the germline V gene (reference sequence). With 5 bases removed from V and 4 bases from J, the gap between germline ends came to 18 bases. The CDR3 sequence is CASSKLQGIEYEQYF. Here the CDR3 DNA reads TGTGCCAGCAGTAAATTACAGGGTATCGAATACGAGCAGTACTTC.

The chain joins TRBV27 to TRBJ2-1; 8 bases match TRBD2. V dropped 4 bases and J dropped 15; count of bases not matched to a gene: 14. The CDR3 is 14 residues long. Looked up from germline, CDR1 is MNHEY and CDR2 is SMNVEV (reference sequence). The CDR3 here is CASSSHGWSGRTFF. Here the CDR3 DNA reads TGTGCCAGCAGTTCCCACGGGTGGAGCGGGAGAACGTTCTTC.

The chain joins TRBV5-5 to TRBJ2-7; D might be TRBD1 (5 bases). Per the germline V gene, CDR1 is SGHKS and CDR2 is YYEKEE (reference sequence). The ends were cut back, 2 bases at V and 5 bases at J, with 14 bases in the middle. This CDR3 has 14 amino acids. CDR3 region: CASSFRAGPDEQYF. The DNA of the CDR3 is TGTGCCAGCAGCTTTCGCGCAGGGCCCGACGAGCAGTACTTC.

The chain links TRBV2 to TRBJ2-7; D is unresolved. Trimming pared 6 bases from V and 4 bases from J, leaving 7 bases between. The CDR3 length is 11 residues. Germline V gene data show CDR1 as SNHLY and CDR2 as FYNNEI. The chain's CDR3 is CASSSSYEQYF. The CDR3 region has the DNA TGTGCCAGCAGCTCTTCTTACGAGCAGTACTTC.

CDR3 in amino acids: CASSLGPWAGNQPQHF. The CDR3 bases are TGTGCCAGCAGCTTAGGGCCATGGGCTGGGAATCAGCCCCAGCATTTT. The V and J genes are TRBV11-2 and TRBJ1-5; D uncertain. Trimming removed 1 base from V and 4 bases from J, with 14 bases in between. The CDR3 totals 16 residues. CDR1 and CDR2 from the germline V gene are SGHAT and FQNNGV.

CDR3 region: CASSEALQGRNTIYF. The CDR3 region has the DNA TGTGCCAGCAGTGAAGCTCTACAGGGCAGAAACACCATATATTTT. The V call is TRBV6-1, the J call TRBJ1-3, with a possible D match to TRBD1 (6 bases). CDR3 length equals 15 residues. The germline V gene has CDR1 MNHNS and CDR2 SASEGT. Trimming pared 0 bases from V and 5 bases from J, leaving 11 bases between.

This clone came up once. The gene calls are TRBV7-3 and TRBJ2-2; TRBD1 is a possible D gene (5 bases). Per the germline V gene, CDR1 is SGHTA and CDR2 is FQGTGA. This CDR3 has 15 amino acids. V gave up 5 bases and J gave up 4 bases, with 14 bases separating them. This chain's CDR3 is CASSPDSQTTGELFF. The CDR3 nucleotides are TGTGCCAGCAGCCCCGACAGCCAAACCACCGGGGAGCTGTTTTTT. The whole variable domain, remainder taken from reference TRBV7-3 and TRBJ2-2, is GAGVSQTPSNKVTEKGKYVELRCDPISGHTALYWYRQSLGQGPEFLIYFQGTGAADDSGLPNDRFFAVRPEGSVSTLKIQRTERGDSAVYLCASSPDSQTTGELFFGEGSRLTVL.

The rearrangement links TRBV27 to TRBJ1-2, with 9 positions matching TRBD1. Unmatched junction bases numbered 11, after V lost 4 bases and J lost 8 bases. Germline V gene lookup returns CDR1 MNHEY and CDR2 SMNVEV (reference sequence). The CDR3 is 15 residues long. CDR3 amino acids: CASSSLQGARVGYTF. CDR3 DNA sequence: TGTGCCAGCAGTTCCTTACAGGGGGCGCGCGTCGGCTACACCTTC.

CDR3 DNA sequence: TGCGCCAGCAGCTTGGCCCGGGATACGCAGTATTTT. Protein product: CASSLARDTQYF. The J gene is TRBJ2-3, the V gene TRBV5-1; D ambiguous. Looked up from germline, CDR1 is SGHRS and CDR2 is YFSETQ. V was pared by 0 bases and J by 6 bases, with 5 bases between. The CDR3 has 12 residues.

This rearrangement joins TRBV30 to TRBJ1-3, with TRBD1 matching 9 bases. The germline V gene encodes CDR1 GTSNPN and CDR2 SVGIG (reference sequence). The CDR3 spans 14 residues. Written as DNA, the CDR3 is TGTGCTGCCGGGACAGGGAAATCTGGAAACACCATATATTTT. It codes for CAAGTGKSGNTIYF. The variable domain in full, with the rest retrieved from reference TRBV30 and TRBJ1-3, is SQTIHQWPATLVQPVGSPLSLECTVEGTSNPNLYWYRQAAGRGLQLLFYSVGIGQISSEVPQNLSASRPQDRQFILSSKKLLLSDSGFYLCAAGTGKSGNTIYFGEGSWLTVV.

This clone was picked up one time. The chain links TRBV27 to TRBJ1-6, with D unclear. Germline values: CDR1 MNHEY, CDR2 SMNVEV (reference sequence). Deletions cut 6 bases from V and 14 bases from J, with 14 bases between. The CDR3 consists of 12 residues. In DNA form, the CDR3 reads TGTGCCAGCAGAGGCCCAAGACTCACCCTCCACTTT. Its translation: CASRGPRLTLHF.

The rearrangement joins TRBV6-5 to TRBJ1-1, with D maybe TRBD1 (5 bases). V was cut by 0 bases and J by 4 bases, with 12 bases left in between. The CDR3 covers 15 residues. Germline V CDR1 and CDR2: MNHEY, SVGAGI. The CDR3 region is CASSYSGQGGTEAFF. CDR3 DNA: TGTGCCAGCAGTTACTCGGGGCAGGGCGGCACTGAAGCTTTCTTT.